This is a list of T cell receptor beta chains from one sample in a study of T-cell reconstitution after alpha-beta-depleted transplantation in children. Each CDR3 protein gets one entry after TCRdb re-called the PCR reads with MiXCR. The sample contains around 300,000 distinct CDR3 sequences, around 25% of which appear only once. This specimen consisted of PBMCs, mostly from graft donor cells, obtained 180 days after TCRalphabeta/CD19-depleted stem cell transplant. The source of these receptors is a male patient between 10 and 17 years old who had a stem cell transplant for acute lymphoblastic leukemia, so the T cells may come from the graft donor. Each CDR3 is given with its conserved first and last residue. D genes are given only for firm matches. Size values are once, few and many counts, or a class for expanded clones, and some rows have none.

V gene	J gene	D gene	clone size	CDR3 DNA	CDR3 protein
TRBV29-1	TRBJ1-2	TRBD1	-	TGCAGCGTTGTTCGCTGGACAGGGCTCTATGGCTACACCTTC	CSVVRWTGLYGYTF
TRBV7-8	TRBJ2-3	TRBD1	few	TGTGCCAGCAGCCCTTCCCGACAGGGGAGGCGCACAGATACGCAGTATTTT	CASSPSRQGRRTDTQYF
TRBV7-9	TRBJ2-3	TRBD2	-	TGTGCCAGCACTAAAACGACTAGCGGGGACGATAGTACGCAGTATTTT	CASTKTTSGDDSTQYF
TRBV7-6	TRBJ2-7	TRBD2	-	TGTGCCAGCAGCTTAGCGGGAGCGGGAGGAATTGCCTACGAGCAGTACTTC	CASSLAGAGGIAYEQYF
TRBV20-1	TRBJ2-7	-	-	TGCAGTGCTAGACCCTTTCGGCAGTACGAGCAGTACTTC	CSARPFRQYEQYF
TRBV28	TRBJ2-7	-	few	TGTGCCAGCGGCCGAACTAGCTACGAGCAGTACTTC	CASGRTSYEQYF
TRBV4-2	TRBJ2-7	-	few	TGTGCCAGCAGCCAAGAAAACCAGGGCCGCTCCTACGAGCAGTACTTC	CASSQENQGRSYEQYF
TRBV29-1	TRBJ2-2	-	few	TGCAGCGCTATACCCCACTCCGGGGAGCTGTTTTTT	CSAIPHSGELFF
TRBV5-1	TRBJ2-5	TRBD2	-	TGCGCCAGCAGCTGGGCGGGCAGCGGGAGAGAGACCCAGTACTTC	CASSWAGSGRETQYF
TRBV6-5	TRBJ2-2	TRBD2	-	TGTGCCAGCAGTTACGGGGGGACTAGCGGGAGGAGTGCCGGGGAGCTGTTTTTT	CASSYGGTSGRSAGELFF
TRBV9	TRBJ2-3	-	few	TGTGCCAGCAGCACTTCTAGTCCTGATACGCAGTATTTT	CASSTSSPDTQYF
TRBV7-6	TRBJ2-2	TRBD2	-	TGTGCCAGCAGCCCAACCCTAGCGGGAGTCAGAACCGGGGAGCTGTTTTTT	CASSPTLAGVRTGELFF
TRBV5-1	TRBJ1-1	-	few	TGCGCCAGCAGCTTGGTGGCAGGGGCCACTGAAGCTTTCTTT	CASSLVAGATEAFF
TRBV10-3	TRBJ1-5	TRBD1	few	TGTGCCAGCAAGACAGGGGTGAGCAATCAGCCCCAGCATTTT	CASKTGVSNQPQHF
TRBV29-1	TRBJ2-3	-	-	TGCAGCGTTGAGGCGGGGGCTCCGGGACTGGTACCTAGCACAGATACGCAGTATTTT	CSVEAGAPGLVPSTDTQYF
TRBV20-1	TRBJ2-7	-	few	TGCAGTGCTATCATTCTCACCGACTACGAGCAGTACTTC	CSAIILTDYEQYF
TRBV10-1	TRBJ2-5	TRBD2	many	TGCGCCAGCAGTGAGTCCTCCGGCAGCGGGAGAAAAGAGACCCAGTACTTC	CASSESSGSGRKETQYF
TRBV20-1	TRBJ2-7	TRBD1	few	TGCAGTGCTAGGAGGACAGGGGGCATTTACGAGCAGTACTTC	CSARRTGGIYEQYF
TRBV7-2	TRBJ2-5	-	-	TGTGCCAGCCGGCAAGGGCCCTTTCTCCAGCAGGAGACCCAGTACTTC	CASRQGPFLQQETQYF
TRBV6-4	TRBJ2-1	TRBD1	-	TGTGCCAGCAGTCGGACAGGGTACACCTACAATGAGCAGTTCTTC	CASSRTGYTYNEQFF
TRBV5-1	TRBJ1-4	-	-	TGCGCCAGCAGAATGACCAGTACCACTAATGAAAAACTGTTTTTT	CASRMTSTTNEKLFF
TRBV5-6	TRBJ2-1	TRBD2	few	TGTGCCAGCAGCCCGCTTACTAGCGGGGTCTACAATGAGCAGTTCTTC	CASSPLTSGVYNEQFF
TRBV28	TRBJ2-3	-	-	TGTGCCAGCAGTCCCCAAGTGGGGAGGAGGTCCACAGATACGCAGTATTTT	CASSPQVGRRSTDTQYF
TRBV15	TRBJ2-1	TRBD2	-	TGTGCCACCAGCAGAGATTCGGGATGGACTAGCGGGAGGGCCGGGAATGAGCAGTTCTTC	CATSRDSGWTSGRAGNEQFF
TRBV20-1	TRBJ2-7	-	-	TGCAGTGCAGAGACTGCCTACGAGCAGTCCTTC	CSAETAYEQSF
TRBV10-3	TRBJ2-1	TRBD2	-	TGTGCCATCGGAGTAACGACTAGCGGGAGAGGGAATGAGCAGTTCTTC	CAIGVTTSGRGNEQFF
TRBV20-1	TRBJ1-4	-	few	TGCAGTGCTAGAGGTCACGGGTTGGCCCTTAATGAAAAACTGTTTTTT	CSARGHGLALNEKLFF
TRBV4-2	TRBJ2-2	TRBD2	-	TGTGCCAGCAGCCCGTCGGAGCTAGCGGGCAACACCGGGGAGCTGTTTTTT	CASSPSELAGNTGELFF
TRBV12-3/TRBV12-4	TRBJ2-3	-	-	TGTGCCAGCAGTTTAGAGGAAGTACCCACAGATACGCAGTATTTT	CASSLEEVPTDTQYF
TRBV5-1	TRBJ1-5	-	few	TGCGCCAGCAGCTTGGAGGGGGGGGCGGGTCAGCCCCAGCATTTT	CASSLEGGAGQPQHF
TRBV10-3	TRBJ1-2	-	-	TGTGCCATCAGTCCAGGGGAGGGGAAAGGCTACACCTTC	CAISPGEGKGYTF
TRBV7-8	TRBJ2-1	TRBD2	few	TGTGCCAGCAGCAATCCCGGGACTAGCGGGAGGGCCGCCAATGAGCAGTTCTTC	CASSNPGTSGRAANEQFF
TRBV6-5	TRBJ2-3	-	few	TGTGCCAGCAGTTACGTAGTAAGGGCCGGAAGCACAGATACGCAGTATTTT	CASSYVVRAGSTDTQYF
TRBV11-2	TRBJ2-3	-	-	TGTGCCAGCAGCTTAGATCGGACGGTTGGCGGAGGCACAGATACGCAGTATTTT	CASSLDRTVGGGTDTQYF
TRBV7-3	TRBJ1-1	TRBD1	-	TGTGCCAGCAGCTTAAGCCGACAGGGGTCGAACACTGAAGCTTTCTTT	CASSLSRQGSNTEAFF
TRBV5-1	TRBJ1-5	-	-	TGCGCCAGCAGCTGGGCCCGACTTCATCAGCCCCAGCATTTT	CASSWARLHQPQHF
TRBV20-1	TRBJ1-5	-	few	TGCAGTGCTAGGTTACTGACCTGGGACCAGCCCCAGCATTTT	CSARLLTWDQPQHF
TRBV11-2	TRBJ2-5	TRBD1	few	TGTGCCAGCAGGAGACCGGGACAGGGTTTTGTGGAGACCCAGTACTTC	CASRRPGQGFVETQYF
TRBV12-3/TRBV12-4	TRBJ2-5	-	-	TGTGCCAGCAGTTTACTGGGGTCGGGATCTGAGACCCAGTACTTC	CASSLLGSGSETQYF
TRBV7-9	TRBJ1-1	-	few	TGTGCCAGCAGCTTAGGGTGGCACGGCAGCAGCACTGAAGCTTTCTTT	CASSLGWHGSSTEAFF
TRBV5-6	TRBJ2-6	TRBD2	-	TGTGCCAGCAGCTTGGAACTAGCGGGTGCCTCTGGGGCCAACGTCCTGACTTTC	CASSLELAGASGANVLTF
TRBV20-1	TRBJ2-5	-	few	TGCAGTGCCTTCTTGCGGGAGACCCAGTACTTC	CSAFLRETQYF
TRBV5-1	TRBJ2-4	-	few	TGCGCCAGCAGCGAGATTACTAGGACCAAAAACATTCAGTACTTC	CASSEITRTKNIQYF
TRBV12-3/TRBV12-4	TRBJ2-1	TRBD2	few	TGTGCCAGCAGCTCCAAGTCGGTAGCGGGAGACACTGGTGAGCAGTTCTTC	CASSSKSVAGDTGEQFF
TRBV5-6	TRBJ2-7	-	-	TGTGCCAGCAGGGGGCTGGGAACGGGCGGCCGGGCTCCCTCCTACGAGCAGTACTTC	CASRGLGTGGRAPSYEQYF
TRBV7-3	TRBJ1-6	-	-	TGTGCCAGCAGCTCCGGGATTTATAATTCACCCCTCCACTTT	CASSSGIYNSPLHF
TRBV20-1	TRBJ1-1	-	few	TGCAGTGCTTTCACATTGAACACTGAAGCTTTCTTT	CSAFTLNTEAFF
TRBV7-9	TRBJ2-7	TRBD2	-	TGTGCCAGCAGCCCAACAGCCGGGACTAGCTGGTACCGGCAGTACTTC	CASSPTAGTSWYRQYF
TRBV6-5	TRBJ2-1	TRBD1	-	TGTGCCAGCAGTTATTCGGACAGGGATGAGCAGTTCTTC	CASSYSDRDEQFF
TRBV5-6	TRBJ2-3	TRBD2	-	TGTGCCAGCGAATCAACTAGCGGGAGGATCAGTGCGCAGTATTTT	CASESTSGRISAQYF
TRBV11-3	TRBJ2-1	-	-	TGTGCCAGCAGCTTAGCTCGGGGAGGTACCCCCAATGAGCAGTTCTTC	CASSLARGGTPNEQFF
TRBV20-1	TRBJ2-1	-	few	TGCAGTGCTAGAGATTACCATTATGAGCAGTTCTTC	CSARDYHYEQFF
TRBV6-1	TRBJ2-3	TRBD1	-	TGTGCCAGCAGTGTCGACAGGGGAGGCACAGATACGCAGTATTTT	CASSVDRGGTDTQYF
TRBV28	TRBJ2-3	TRBD2	-	TGTGCCAGCAGTTGGGGACTATCGCTTAGCACAGATACGCAGTATTTT	CASSWGLSLSTDTQYF
TRBV7-3	TRBJ1-1	TRBD1	few	TGTGCCAGCAGCAAACAGGGGGCGATAGGAAGGACTGAAGCTTTCTTT	CASSKQGAIGRTEAFF
TRBV24-1	TRBJ2-5	-	few	TGTGCCACCAGTGATTTGCTGGGGGGCCCCCCGGGCCAAGAGACCCAGTACTTC	CATSDLLGGPPGQETQYF